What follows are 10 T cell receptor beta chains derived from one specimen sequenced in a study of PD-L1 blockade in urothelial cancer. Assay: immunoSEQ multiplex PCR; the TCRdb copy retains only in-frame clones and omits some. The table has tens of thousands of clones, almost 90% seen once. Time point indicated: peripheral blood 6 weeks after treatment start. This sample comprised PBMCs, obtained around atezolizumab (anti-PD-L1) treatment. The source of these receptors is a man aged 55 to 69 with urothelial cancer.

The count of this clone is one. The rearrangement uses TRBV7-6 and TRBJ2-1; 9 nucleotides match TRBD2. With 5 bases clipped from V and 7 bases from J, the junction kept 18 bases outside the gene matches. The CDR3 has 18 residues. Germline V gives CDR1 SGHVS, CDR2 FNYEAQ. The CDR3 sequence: CASSPLMGGLAGGNEQFF. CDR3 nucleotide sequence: TGTGCCAGCAGCCCCTTAATGGGGGGCTTGGCGGGAGGGAATGAGCAGTTCTTC.

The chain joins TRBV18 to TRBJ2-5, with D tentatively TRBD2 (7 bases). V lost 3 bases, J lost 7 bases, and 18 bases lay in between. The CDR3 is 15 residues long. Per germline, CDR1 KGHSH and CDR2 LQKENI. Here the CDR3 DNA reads TGTGCCAGCTCACCTCTGGAGGGGGGGCGCGGGACCCAGTACTTC. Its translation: CASSPLEGGRGTQYF.

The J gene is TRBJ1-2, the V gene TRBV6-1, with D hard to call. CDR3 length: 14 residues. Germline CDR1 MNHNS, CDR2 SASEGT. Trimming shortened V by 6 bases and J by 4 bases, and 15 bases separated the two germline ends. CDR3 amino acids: CASSPPGDGYGYTF. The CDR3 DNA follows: TGTGCCAGCAGCCCCCCGGGAGATGGCTATGGCTACACCTTC.

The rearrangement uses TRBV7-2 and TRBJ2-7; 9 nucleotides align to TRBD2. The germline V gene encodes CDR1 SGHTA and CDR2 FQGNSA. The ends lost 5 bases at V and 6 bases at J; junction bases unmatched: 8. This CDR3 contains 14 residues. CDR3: CASSLTSGGAEQYF. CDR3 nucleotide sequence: TGTGCCAGCAGCCTGACTAGCGGTGGGGCCGAGCAGTACTTC.

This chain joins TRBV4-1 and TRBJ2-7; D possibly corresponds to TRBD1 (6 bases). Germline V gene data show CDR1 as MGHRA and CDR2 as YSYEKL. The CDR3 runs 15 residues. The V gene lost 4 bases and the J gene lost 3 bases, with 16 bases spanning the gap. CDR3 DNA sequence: TGCGCCAGCAGCCGGCTACAGGGTTCCGGCTACGAGCAGTACTTC. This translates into CASSRLQGSGYEQYF.

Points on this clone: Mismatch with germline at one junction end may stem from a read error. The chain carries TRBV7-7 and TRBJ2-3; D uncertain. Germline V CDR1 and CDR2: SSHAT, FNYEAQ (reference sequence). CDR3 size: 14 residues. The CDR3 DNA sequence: TGTGCTAGCAGCCCCTCATCCAGTACAGATACGCAGTATTTT. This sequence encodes CASSPSSSTDTQYF. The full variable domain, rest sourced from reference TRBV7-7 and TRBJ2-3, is GAGVSQSPRYKVTKRGQDVTLRCDPISSHATLYWYQQALGQGPEFLTYFNYEAQPDKSGLPSDRFSAERPEGSISTLTIQRTEQRDSAMYRCASSPSSSTDTQYFGPGTRLTVL.

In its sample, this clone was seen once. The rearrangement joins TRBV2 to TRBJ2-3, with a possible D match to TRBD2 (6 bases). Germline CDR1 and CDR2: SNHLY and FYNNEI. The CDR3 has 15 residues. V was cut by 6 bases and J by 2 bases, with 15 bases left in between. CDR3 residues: CASSEGLFSTDTQYF. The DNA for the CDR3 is TGTGCCAGCAGCGAGGGACTTTTTTCCACAGATACGCAGTATTTT.

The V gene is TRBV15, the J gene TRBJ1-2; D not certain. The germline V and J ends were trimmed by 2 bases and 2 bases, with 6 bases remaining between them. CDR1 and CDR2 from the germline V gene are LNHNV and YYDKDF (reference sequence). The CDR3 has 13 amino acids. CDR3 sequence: CATSRTGNYGYTF. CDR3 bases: TGTGCCACCAGCAGAACGGGGAACTATGGCTACACCTTC.

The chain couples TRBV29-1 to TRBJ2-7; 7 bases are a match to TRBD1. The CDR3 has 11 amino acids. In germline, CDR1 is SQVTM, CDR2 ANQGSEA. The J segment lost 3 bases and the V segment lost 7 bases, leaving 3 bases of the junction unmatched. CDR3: CSAGQDYEQYF. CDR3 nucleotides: TGCAGCGCCGGACAGGACTACGAGCAGTACTTC.

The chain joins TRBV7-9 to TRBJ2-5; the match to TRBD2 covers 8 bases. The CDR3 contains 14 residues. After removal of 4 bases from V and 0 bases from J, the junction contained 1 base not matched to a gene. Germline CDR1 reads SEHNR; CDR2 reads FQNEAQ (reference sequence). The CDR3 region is CASSYSGDQETQYF. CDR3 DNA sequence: TGTGCCAGCAGCTATAGCGGGGACCAAGAGACCCAGTACTTC. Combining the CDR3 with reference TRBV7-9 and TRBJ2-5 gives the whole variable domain DTGVSQNPRHKITKRGQNVTFRCDPISEHNRLYWYRQTLGQGPEFLTYFQNEAQLEKSRLLSDRFSAERPKGSFSTLEIQRTEQGDSAMYLCASSYSGDQETQYFGPGTRLLVL.